This note documents a single TCR beta chain sequence. As yet, its antigen is unknown. This record comes from a study of shared clonotypes between healthy human individuals. Notes on the study in general: It was expected that sequencing depth would affect clonotype sharing among donors.

The genomic DNA of each subset was split evenly across several immunoSEQ plates. Using immunoSEQ multiplex PCR, the repertoire was profiled, and TCRdb retains in-frame clones only, with some absent. The sample has roughly 660,000 clones, about nine tenths seen once. Pooled CD45RO+ cells and CCR7-negative CD45RA+ TemRA cells made up CD8 memory. The sequencing input was memory CD8+ T cells from PBMCs. The subset is: CD45RO+ cells pooled with CCR7-negative TemRA cells. The TCR originated in a man aged 18 to 30 in good health. Some clones in this sample may be carry-over from other donors' samples.

The CDR3 region is CASRETGRGTDTQYF. The CDR3 nucleotides are TGTGCCAGCAGGGAGACAGGTCGCGGGACAGATACGCAGTATTTT. The J gene is TRBJ2-3, the V gene TRBV28; a weak D match, TRBD1 (6 bases). Trimming took off 6 bases at V and 3 bases at J, with 16 bases between the two ends. CDR1 and CDR2 (germline): MDHEN, SYDVKM. The CDR3 is made up of 15 amino acids.